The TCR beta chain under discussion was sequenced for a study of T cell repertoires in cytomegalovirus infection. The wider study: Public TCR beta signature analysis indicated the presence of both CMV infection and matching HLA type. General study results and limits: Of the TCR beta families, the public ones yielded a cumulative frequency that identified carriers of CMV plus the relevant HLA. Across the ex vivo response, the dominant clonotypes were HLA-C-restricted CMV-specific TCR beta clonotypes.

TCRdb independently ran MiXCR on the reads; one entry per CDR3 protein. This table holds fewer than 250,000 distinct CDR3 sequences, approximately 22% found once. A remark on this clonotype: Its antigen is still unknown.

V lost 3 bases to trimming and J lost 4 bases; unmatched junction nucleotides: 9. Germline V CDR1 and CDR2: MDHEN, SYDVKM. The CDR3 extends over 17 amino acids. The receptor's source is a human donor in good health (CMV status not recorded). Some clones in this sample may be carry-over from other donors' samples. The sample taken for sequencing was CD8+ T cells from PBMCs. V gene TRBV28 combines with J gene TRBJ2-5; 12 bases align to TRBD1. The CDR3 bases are TGTGCCAGCAGTTTTAATCCCGGGACAGGGGGCGGAGAGACCCAGTACTTC. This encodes CASSFNPGTGGGETQYF. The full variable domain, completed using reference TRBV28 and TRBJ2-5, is DVKVTQSSRYLVKRTGEKVFLECVQDMDHENMFWYRQDPGLGLRLIYFSYDVKMKEKGDIPEGYSVSREKKERFSLILESASTNQTSMYLCASSFNPGTGGGETQYFGPGTRLLVL.